Below are 23 T cell receptor beta chains sequenced from a single sample in a study of shared clonotypes between healthy human individuals. Assay used: immunoSEQ multiplex PCR; TCRdb lists only in-frame clones, some missing. The sample includes approximately 2.1 million clones, 80% to 95% of them seen just once. The sample comprised naive CD4+ T cells from PBMCs. Subset indicated: CD45RA+ positively selected. The receptors were gathered from a young man in good health. Some clones in this sample may be carry-over from other donors' samples.

V gene TRBV7-2 combines with J gene TRBJ1-1; 7 nucleotides agree with TRBD1. Germline V gene sequence: CDR1 SGHTA, CDR2 FQGNSA. The CDR3 is made up of 15 amino acids. The J segment lost 3 bases and the V segment lost 2 bases, leaving 6 bases of the junction unmatched. The CDR3 loop is CASSLPKGGHTEAFF. The CDR3, as DNA: TGTGCCAGCAGCTTACCCAAAGGGGGCCACACTGAAGCTTTCTTT. Looking up the rest from reference TRBV7-2 and TRBJ1-1 gives the full variable domain: GAGVSQSPSNKVTEKGKDVELRCDPISGHTALYWYRQSLGQGLEFLIYFQGNSAPDKSGLPSDRFSAERTGGSVSTLTIQRTQQEDSAVYLCASSLPKGGHTEAFFGQGTRLTVV.

This chain uses TRBV5-4 with TRBJ2-7; TRBD1 agrees at 12 bases. This CDR3 has 16 amino acids. From germline, CDR1 is SGHNT and CDR2 YYREEE (reference sequence). J was trimmed by 0 bases and V by 7 bases; bases with no gene match: 8. The CDR3 DNA is TGTGCCAGCGGGACAGGGGGCGATCCGAGCTCCTACGAGCAGTACTTC. It codes for CASGTGGDPSSYEQYF.

This clone was seen once. Other nucleotide sequences in the sample specify the same CDR3. The chain uses TRBV28 and TRBJ2-6, with unresolved D. The CDR3 covers 14 residues. The V end lost 4 bases, the J end lost 4 bases, and 8 bases lay between the germline ends. CDR1 and CDR2 (germline): MDHEN, SYDVKM. CDR3 sequence: CASSSTTGANVLTF. DNA for the CDR3: TGTGCCAGCAGTTCAACTACCGGGGCCAACGTCCTGACTTTC.

Here the CDR3 reads CASSFVPGGSTNEKLFF. In DNA, the CDR3 is TGTGCCAGCAGCTTTGTTCCAGGGGGCTCCACTAATGAAAAACTGTTTTTT. This sequence joins TRBV5-4 and TRBJ1-4; TRBD1 aligns across 8 bases. Trimming cost V 2 bases and J 2 bases; bases outside gene matches: 8. The V gene's germline CDR1 is SGHNT and CDR2 YYREEE (reference sequence). CDR3 length equals 17 residues.

This chain links TRBV27 with TRBJ2-1; 7 positions agree with TRBD2. V lost 2 bases to trimming and J lost 7 bases; unmatched junction nucleotides: 8. CDR1 and CDR2 from the germline V gene are MNHEY and SMNVEV (reference sequence). CDR3 size: 15 residues. The CDR3 coding sequence is TGTGCCAGCAGTTTAGGAGGGAGGGCCTGGAATGAGCAGTTCTTC. It encodes CASSLGGRAWNEQFF.

V is TRBV27 and J is TRBJ2-1; D unresolved. V lost 3 bases, J lost 8 bases, and 14 bases lay in between. This CDR3 contains 14 residues. Germline values: CDR1 MNHEY, CDR2 SMNVEV (reference sequence). The CDR3 loop is CASSFRLLGHEQFF. DNA for the CDR3: TGTGCCAGCAGTTTTAGACTTCTGGGTCATGAGCAGTTCTTC.

The chain uses TRBV28 and TRBJ2-1; 13 nucleotides agree with TRBD2. The ends lost 6 bases at V and 8 bases at J; junction bases unmatched: 10. Germline CDR1 reads MDHEN; CDR2 reads SYDVKM. This CDR3 has 16 amino acids. The CDR3 here is CASSRTSGSMGDEQFF. CDR3 nucleotide sequence: TGTGCCAGCAGCCGGACTAGCGGGAGTATGGGGGATGAGCAGTTCTTC.

This sequence joins TRBV5-4 and TRBJ2-3; maybe TRBD2 (5 bases). This CDR3 contains 16 residues. V was cut by 4 bases and J by 0 bases, with 15 bases left in between. From germline, CDR1 is SGHNT and CDR2 YYREEE (reference sequence). CDR3 nucleotides: TGTGCCAGCAGCGTCGGACCGGGATCGAGCACAGATACGCAGTATTTT. Its protein product is CASSVGPGSSTDTQYF.

V is TRBV18 and J is TRBJ2-7; TRBD2 aligns across 12 bases. The CDR3 consists of 17 residues. V lost 6 bases, J lost 4 bases, and 13 bases stayed unmatched. The germline V gene encodes CDR1 KGHSH and CDR2 LQKENI. The CDR3 DNA sequence: TGTGCCAGCTCTACTTGGGGGGTGACTAGCGGGAGTTACGAGCAGTACTTC. Translated, it gives CASSTWGVTSGSYEQYF.

This clone was seen just once. This chain links TRBV5-4 with TRBJ2-4; 14 bases line up with TRBD2. In germline, CDR1 is SGHNT, CDR2 YYREEE (reference sequence). This CDR3 spans 18 amino acids. With 4 bases clipped from V and 3 bases from J, the junction kept 9 bases outside the gene matches. The CDR3 bases are TGTGCCAGCAGCACCGGACTAGCGGGAGGAGTCGGCAAAAACATTCAGTACTTC. Its translation: CASSTGLAGGVGKNIQYF.

The V call is TRBV6-5, the J call TRBJ2-7, with 8 positions matching TRBD1. CDR1 and CDR2 from the germline V gene are MNHEY and SVGAGI. The CDR3 covers 14 residues. Trimming took 11 bases from V and 3 from J; bases not matched to a gene: 12. Here the CDR3 DNA reads TGTGCCGCAGCCTACCGAGACAGGGGCTACGAGCAGTACTTC. Amino acid sequence: CAAAYRDRGYEQYF.

This chain joins TRBV6-1 and TRBJ1-2; D gene uncertain. The V end lost 11 bases, the J end lost 8 bases, and 21 bases lay between the germline ends. Germline V gives CDR1 MNHNS, CDR2 SASEGT. The CDR3 runs to 13 residues. CDR3 sequence (DNA): TGTGCCGTACGAATGGTGGGGTGGGTGGGCTACACCTTC. Translated: CAVRMVGWVGYTF.

A single count supports this clone. The CDR3 nucleotides read TGTGCCAGCACTCCCGGGGCGCAAAGGGACGAGCAGTACTTC. Translating gives CASTPGAQRDEQYF. The V gene is TRBV9, the J gene TRBJ2-7; D may be TRBD1 or TRBD2 (5 bases each). The germline gives CDR1 SGDLS, CDR2 YYNGEE. The CDR3 runs 14 residues. Deletions cut 6 bases from V and 5 bases from J, with 18 bases between.

V gene TRBV2 combines with J gene TRBJ2-3; 7 bases are a match to TRBD1. This CDR3 region has 15 residues. Per the germline V gene, CDR1 is SNHLY and CDR2 is FYNNEI. V was clipped by 7 bases and J by 1 base; unmatched bases: 8. The CDR3 loop reads CASTPWQGGTDTQYF. DNA of the CDR3: TGTGCCAGCACCCCGTGGCAGGGGGGCACAGATACGCAGTATTTT.

As regards this clone: One end of the junction is discordant with germline, which a read error may explain. The rearrangement uses TRBV7-9 and TRBJ2-1, with D tentatively TRBD1 (6 bases). Per the germline V gene, CDR1 is SEHNR and CDR2 is FQNEAQ (reference sequence). CDR3 length: 15 amino acids. CDR3 protein: CASSQTGPDLNGQFF. The CDR3 nucleotides read TGTGCCAGCAGCCAAACAGGGCCCGACCTGAATGGGCAGTTCTTC.

The V and J genes are TRBV28 and TRBJ2-6; either TRBD1 or TRBD2 may supply D (5 bases each). Trimming removed 4 bases from V and 0 bases from J, with 16 bases in between. Per germline, CDR1 MDHEN and CDR2 SYDVKM. The CDR3 sequence is 18 residues long. The CDR3 loop is CASSSPGSGHSGANVLTF. CDR3 bases: TGTGCCAGCAGTTCCCCGGGGTCAGGGCACTCTGGGGCCAACGTCCTGACTTTC.

V is TRBV7-9 and J is TRBJ1-5; D possibly corresponds to TRBD1 (5 bases). Trimming cost V 5 bases and J 2 bases, with 7 bases left between them. The CDR3 consists of 13 residues. CDR1 is SEHNR, CDR2 FQNEAQ, per germline (reference sequence). CDR3 loop: CASSQQGNQPQHF. DNA of the CDR3: TGTGCCAGCAGCCAACAGGGCAATCAGCCCCAGCATTTT.

This clone appeared a single time. This rearrangement joins TRBV28 to TRBJ1-6; D might be TRBD1 (6 bases). Germline lookup yields CDR1 MDHEN and CDR2 SYDVKM. V lost 6 bases and J 5 bases, leaving 14 bases between the germline ends. The CDR3 is 15 amino acids. The CDR3 bases are TGTGCCAGCAGCCGAGGGACACTAAATAATTCACCCCTCCACTTT. Translation gives CASSRGTLNNSPLHF.

The rearrangement joins TRBV5-6 to TRBJ1-4; D remains unclear. The V gene lost 4 bases and the J gene lost 4 bases, with 11 bases spanning the gap. This CDR3 has 14 amino acids. Germline V gene data show CDR1 as SGHDT and CDR2 as YYEEEE. The CDR3 bases are TGTGCCAGCAGCCCTTCGTTTGGTAATGAAAAACTGTTTTTT. Its translation is CASSPSFGNEKLFF.

The rearrangement uses TRBV5-4 and TRBJ2-7; D gene unclear. Germline V gene data show CDR1 as SGHNT and CDR2 as YYREEE (reference sequence). V was cut by 1 base and J by 5 bases, with 10 bases left in between. This CDR3 has 13 amino acids. The CDR3 here is CASSLWSANEQYF. CDR3 sequence (DNA): TGTGCCAGCAGCTTGTGGTCGGCAAACGAGCAGTACTTC.

The chain is built from TRBV5-4 and TRBJ2-1; the D is unclear. V lost 4 bases and J 2 bases, leaving 7 bases between the germline ends. The germline V gene has CDR1 SGHNT and CDR2 YYREEE (reference sequence). CDR3 size: 13 residues. This CDR3 is CASSLPTYNEQFF. CDR3 DNA: TGTGCCAGCAGCCTACCCACCTACAATGAGCAGTTCTTC.

The chain carries TRBV29-1 and TRBJ2-7; 7 bases agree with TRBD2. Trimming took 5 bases from V and 5 from J; bases not matched to a gene: 6. CDR3 size: 12 residues. The V gene's germline CDR1 is SQVTM and CDR2 ANQGSEA. This chain's CDR3 is CSVTGRGDEQYF. CDR3 nucleotide sequence: TGCAGCGTTACCGGACGGGGGGACGAGCAGTACTTC.

This clone was recorded once. The V gene is TRBV28, the J gene TRBJ2-3, with 9 bases lining up with TRBD2. The germline gives CDR1 MDHEN, CDR2 SYDVKM. Unmatched junction bases numbered 11, after V lost 7 bases and J lost 6 bases. The CDR3 contains 15 residues. The CDR3 region has the DNA TGTGCCAGCACCTCCTTAAGCGGGGGGTGGGATACGCAGTATTTT. This gives the protein CASTSLSGGWDTQYF.